This is a list of T cell receptor beta chains from one sample in a study of blood T cell repertoires in COVID-19. This table comes from immunoSEQ multiplex PCR, and its TCRdb copy is limited to in-frame clones, with some not included. Of under 200,000 clones listed, more than 70% are singletons. Sequenced: peripheral blood. The source of these receptors is a middle-aged man with active or convalescent COVID-19. CDR3s include the opening cysteine and the closing phenylalanine or tryptophan. D genes are given only for firm matches. Where a row states a size, it is once, few, many or the class of an expanded clone; other rows omit it.

d_call,v_call,j_call,clone_size,cdr3_aa,cdr3_nt
TRBD2,TRBV7-3,TRBJ2-5,.,CASSLGSGGPETQYF,TGTGCCAGCAGCTTAGGTTCGGGGGGGCCAGAGACCCAGTACTTC
TRBD1,TRBV5-8,TRBJ2-4,.,CASRITGGGDIQYF,TGTGCCAGCAGGATCACAGGGGGCGGAGACATTCAGTACTTC
TRBD1,TRBV6-1,TRBJ2-5,.,CASSGPGQGKETQYF,TGTGCCAGCAGTGGACCCGGACAGGGAAAAGAGACCCAGTACTTC
TRBD1,TRBV6-4,TRBJ2-1,.,CASSLDRGDEQFF,TGTGCCAGCAGTCTGGACAGGGGTGATGAGCAGTTCTTC
.,TRBV29-1,TRBJ1-1,.,CSGVRWGGLSTEAFF,TGCAGCGGTGTTCGGTGGGGCGGATTGAGCACTGAAGCTTTCTTT
TRBD1,TRBV27,TRBJ2-7,.,CASRGQGGLGEQYF,TGTGCCAGCCGTGGACAGGGCGGTTTAGGCGAGCAGTACTTC
.,TRBV3-1/TRBV3-2,TRBJ1-2,.,CASSQGGRANYGYTF,TGTGCCAGCAGCCAAGGTGGTAGAGCTAACTATGGCTACACCTTC
TRBD1,TRBV5-1,TRBJ1-2,.,CASSFTKDRGREVWYGYTF,TGCGCCAGCAGTTTTACCAAGGACAGGGGGCGTGAGGTCTGGTATGGCTACACCTTC
TRBD1,TRBV5-6,TRBJ2-7,.,CASSLTGTGIEQYF,TGTGCCAGCAGCTTGACCGGGACAGGGATCGAGCAGTACTTC
TRBD1,TRBV6-5,TRBJ1-1,once,CASAPQTGAEAFF,TGTGCCAGCGCCCCCCAGACAGGGGCTGAAGCTTTCTTT
.,TRBV3-1/TRBV3-2,TRBJ1-3,few,CASRGRGNTIYF,TGTGCCAGCCGGGGGAGGGGAAACACCATATATTTT
.,TRBV6-5,TRBJ2-7,once,CASSYSGGPYSYEQYF,TGTGCCAGCAGTTACTCGGGGGGGCCCTACTCCTACGAGCAGTACTTC
.,TRBV7-9,TRBJ2-1,.,CASSLELAGEFF,TGTGCCAGCAGCCTAGAACTAGCTGGGGAGTTCTTC
.,TRBV11-3,TRBJ1-1,few,CASSLILFTEAFF,TGTGCCAGCAGCTTAATTCTTTTCACTGAAGCTTTCTTT
TRBD1,TRBV5-1,TRBJ1-3,.,CASSPGQSSGNTIYF,TGCGCCAGCAGCCCGGGACAGAGCTCTGGAAACACCATATATTTT
TRBD2,TRBV11-3,TRBJ2-7,.,CASSGGTSGTLTYEQYF,TGTGCCAGCAGCGGGGGGACTAGCGGCACACTTACCTACGAGCAGTACTTC
.,TRBV4-3,TRBJ2-1,.,CASSLGLHRSYNEQFF,TGCGCCAGCAGCCTCGGACTACACCGCTCCTACAATGAGCAGTTCTTC
TRBD2,TRBV5-1,TRBJ2-7,few,CASSLAGTSGYEQYF,TGCGCCAGCAGCTTGGCCGGGACTAGCGGATACGAGCAGTACTTC
.,TRBV6-5,TRBJ2-2,.,CASSYSTYTGELFF,TGTGCCAGCAGTTACTCTACCTATACCGGGGAGCTGTTTTTT
.,TRBV18,TRBJ2-6,.,CASSPRRSSGANVLTF,TGTGCCAGCTCACCACGCCGGAGCTCTGGGGCCAACGTCCTGACTTTC
.,TRBV2,TRBJ1-5,.,CASSEWGTLNQPQHF,TGTGCCAGCAGTGAATGGGGGACTCTCAATCAGCCCCAGCATTTT
.,TRBV2,TRBJ1-5,.,CASSEAGGVGSNQPQHF,TGTGCCAGCAGTGAAGCGGGAGGCGTTGGTAGCAATCAGCCCCAGCATTTT
TRBD2,TRBV27,TRBJ2-1,.,CASSLRTSVVHEQFF,TGTGCCAGCAGTTTAAGGACTAGCGTAGTGCATGAGCAGTTCTTC
TRBD1,TRBV6-2/TRBV6-3,TRBJ2-2,once,CASRYRDRVIGELFF,TGTGCCAGCAGGTACCGGGACAGGGTGATCGGGGAGCTGTTTTTT
.,TRBV7-2,TRBJ2-7,.,CASSLAPSSYEQYF,TGTGCCAGCAGCTTAGCCCCCAGCTCCTACGAGCAGTACTTC
TRBD1,TRBV7-9,TRBJ1-1,.,CASGQTGLLSKTEAFF,TGTGCCAGCGGTCAGACAGGGCTGCTAAGTAAGACTGAAGCTTTCTTT
TRBD1,TRBV7-9,TRBJ1-2,.,CASSSGQGLYGYTF,TGTGCCAGCAGCTCGGGACAGGGTCTCTATGGCTACACCTTC
.,TRBV28,TRBJ1-6,once,CASSLPRVRDSPLHF,TGTGCCAGCAGTTTACCCAGGGTCCGTGATTCACCCCTCCACTTT
TRBD2,TRBV10-3,TRBJ2-1,.,CAISELSGGPYNEQFF,TGTGCCATCAGTGAGTTAAGCGGGGGGCCCTACAATGAGCAGTTCTTC
TRBD2,TRBV6-1,TRBJ2-5,.,CASSEGGGVETQYF,TGTGCCAGCAGTGAAGGTGGGGGGGTGGAGACCCAGTACTTC
.,TRBV6-5,TRBJ1-5,.,CASSYQAGSNQPQHF,TGTGCCAGCAGTTACCAGGCGGGTAGCAATCAGCCCCAGCATTTT
TRBD1,TRBV18,TRBJ2-7,.,CASSRDRAYEQYF,TGTGCCAGCTCGCGCGACAGGGCCTACGAGCAGTACTTC
TRBD2,TRBV7-9,TRBJ2-2,.,CASRYRGRLAGELFF,TGTGCCAGCAGGTACCGCGGGAGACTAGCCGGGGAGCTGTTTTTT
.,TRBV19,TRBJ1-3,.,CASSIGLRAGNTIYF,TGTGCCAGTAGTATAGGTCTGAGAGCTGGAAACACCATATATTTT
.,TRBV7-2,TRBJ1-5,.,CASSPQSGGNQPQHF,TGTGCCAGCAGCCCCCAATCCGGGGGCAATCAGCCCCAGCATTTT
.,TRBV4-1,TRBJ2-6,.,CASSPDPTGSGANVLTF,TGCGCCAGCAGCCCCGATCCTACAGGCTCTGGGGCCAACGTCCTGACTTTC
.,TRBV4-2,TRBJ2-7,.,CASSQEQAFEQYF,TGTGCCAGCAGCCAAGAACAGGCGTTCGAGCAGTACTTC
.,TRBV7-9,TRBJ1-4,once,CASDKITEKLFF,TGTGCCAGCGATAAGATAACAGAAAAACTGTTTTTT
.,TRBV3-1/TRBV3-2,TRBJ1-6,.,CASSPNMNSYNSPLHF,TGTGCCAGCAGCCCGAACATGAACTCCTATAATTCACCCCTCCACTTT
.,TRBV6-5,TRBJ1-1,.,CASRPGVTNTEAFF,TGTGCCAGCCGACCGGGGGTGACGAACACTGAAGCTTTCTTT
TRBD1,TRBV2,TRBJ1-2,.,CASSEDREGYGYTF,TGTGCCAGCAGTGAGGACAGGGAAGGCTATGGCTACACCTTC
TRBD2,TRBV7-6,TRBJ2-2,.,CASSLLASGDTGELFF,TGTGCCAGCAGCTTACTAGCTAGCGGGGACACCGGGGAGCTGTTTTTT